The sequence of this T cell receptor beta chain was determined in a study of T cell responses to AZD1222 COVID-19 vaccine. General study points: Increases in Spike-specific TCR breadth and depth were seen after two AZD1222 doses. Close to half of all spike-specific TCRs reportedly target regions of the variants that are unmutated. The study found vaccine-associated CD4 TCRs spanning spike, dominant at 160-218 and 743-854.

Worth noting for this clone: Its antigen is still unknown.

Method: immunoSEQ multiplex PCR; TCRdb's copy keeps in-frame clones and lacks some. Here the sample spans 70,000 to 95,000 clones, roughly 88% being singletons. This material consisted of peripheral blood, taken on day 0 of MenACWY control vaccination. This clonotype originated in an adult in good health.

Here the CDR3 reads CASSSGQGGEAFF. The CDR3 DNA reads TGTGCCAGCAGTTCAGGACAGGGAGGTGAAGCTTTCTTT. The V call is TRBV28, the J call TRBJ1-1; 8 bases match TRBD1. Germline-derived CDR1 and CDR2 are MDHEN and SYDVKM. This CDR3 has 13 amino acids. The V gene end was trimmed by 4 bases and the J gene end by 7 bases; junction bases not matched to a gene: 5.